The next 8 T cell receptor beta chains were all read from a single sample in a study of Graves' ophthalmopathy and Graves' hyperthyroidism. RNA transcripts served as template for amplifying TCR beta CDR3 sequences. HTBI primers were used in a first-round RT-PCR, which preceded a second-round multiplex PCR. TCRdb re-analysed the multiplex PCR reads in MiXCR, keeping a single row per CDR3 protein. The sample records roughly 500,000 distinct CDR3 sequences, about an eighth being singletons. The sample taken for sequencing was blood. These receptors were collected from a woman between 25 and 40 years old with Graves' ophthalmopathy.

This clonotype occurred many times. CDR3 in amino acids: CASSLSGDWSEAFF. Here the CDR3 DNA reads TGTGCCAGCAGTTTATCAGGTGATTGGAGTGAAGCTTTCTTT. This chain connects TRBV27 to TRBJ1-1; D uncertain. This CDR3 has 14 amino acids. Germline CDR1 is MNHEY and CDR2 is SMNVEV (reference sequence). Trimming removed 0 bases from V and 7 bases from J, with 12 bases in between.

The table lists this clonotype with many counts. The chain couples TRBV7-6 to TRBJ2-7; tentative D call: TRBD2 (6 bases). V was shortened by 2 bases and J by 3 bases, with 14 bases between the two germline ends. The germline gives CDR1 SGHVS, CDR2 FNYEAQ. The CDR3 is 15 amino acids. CDR3 DNA: TGTGCCAGCAGCTTAAGCCGGGGGTTTTACTACGAGCAGTACTTC. Translated, it gives CASSLSRGFYYEQYF.

The table lists this clonotype with many counts. CDR3 region: CSVRVSGGDSNQPQHF. CDR3 DNA: TGCAGCGTGCGCGTTTCAGGGGGTGATAGCAATCAGCCCCAGCATTTT. This rearrangement joins TRBV29-1 to TRBJ1-5; 7 bases map to TRBD1. CDR1 and CDR2 from the germline V gene are SQVTM and ANQGSEA. The J segment lost 0 bases and the V segment lost 6 bases, leaving 11 bases of the junction unmatched. The CDR3 extends over 16 amino acids.

There are a few counts of this clonotype. The chain employs TRBV19 and TRBJ1-5; D perhaps matches TRBD1 (5 bases). This CDR3 spans 18 amino acids. The germline V and J ends were trimmed by 3 bases and 4 bases, with 22 bases remaining between them. Germline V lookup: CDR1 LNHDA, CDR2 SQIVND (reference sequence). CDR3 loop: CASSMFVGRGVKNQPQHF. The CDR3 DNA reads TGTGCCAGTAGTATGTTCGTGGGGAGGGGAGTAAAAAATCAGCCCCAGCATTTT.

On this clonotype: The junction does not match germline at one end; this may be a read error. The chain is built from TRBV5-1 and TRBJ1-1; D perhaps matches TRBD1 (6 bases). There are 18 residues in the CDR3. The germline CDR1 and CDR2 sequences are SGHRS and YFSETQ. The CDR3 here is CASSQYLTGQPQNTEACF. In DNA form, the CDR3 reads TGCGCTAGCAGCCAATACCTGACCGGACAGCCCCAGAACACTGAAGCTTGCTTT.

Many counts were recorded for this clonotype. CDR3 coding DNA: TGTGCCAGCAGTTTAAAGGGCCGGAACACTGAAGCTTTCTTT. As protein: CASSLKGRNTEAFF. This rearrangement joins TRBV12-3 or TRBV12-4 to TRBJ1-1, with D uncertain. V was trimmed by 2 bases and J by 1 base, leaving 8 bases between them. The length of the CDR3 is 14 residues.

The rearrangement uses TRBV20-1 and TRBJ2-2; possibly TRBD2 for D (6 bases). CDR3 length: 14 amino acids. The germline V gene has CDR1 DFQATT and CDR2 SNEGSKA (reference sequence). Trimming shortened V by 5 bases and J by 2 bases, and 12 bases separated the two germline ends. The DNA for the CDR3 is TGCAGTGCTGCCGGGACTCTTAACACCGGGGAGCTGTTTTTT. Its protein is CSAAGTLNTGELFF.

In its sample, this clonotype was seen many times. The rearrangement uses TRBV12-3 or TRBV12-4 and TRBJ1-1; 9 bases align to TRBD1. Losses at the gene ends were 3 bases for V and 4 bases for J; bases not matched to a gene: 3. This CDR3 spans 14 amino acids. The CDR3 spells CASSFQTGGTEAFF. The CDR3 nucleotides are TGTGCCAGCAGTTTCCAGACAGGGGGCACTGAAGCTTTCTTT.